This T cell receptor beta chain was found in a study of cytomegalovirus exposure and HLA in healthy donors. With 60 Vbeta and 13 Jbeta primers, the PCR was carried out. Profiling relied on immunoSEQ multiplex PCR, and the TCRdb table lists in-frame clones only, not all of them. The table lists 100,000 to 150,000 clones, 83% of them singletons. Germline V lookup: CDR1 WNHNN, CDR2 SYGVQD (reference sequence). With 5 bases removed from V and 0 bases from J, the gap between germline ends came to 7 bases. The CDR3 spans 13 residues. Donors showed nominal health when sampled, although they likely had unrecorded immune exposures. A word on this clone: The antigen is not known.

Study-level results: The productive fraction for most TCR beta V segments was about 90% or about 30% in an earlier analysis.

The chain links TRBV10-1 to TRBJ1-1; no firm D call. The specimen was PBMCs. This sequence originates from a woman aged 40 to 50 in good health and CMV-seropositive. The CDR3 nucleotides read TGCGCCAGCAGTAAGCTAATGAACACTGAAGCTTTCTTT. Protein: CASSKLMNTEAFF.